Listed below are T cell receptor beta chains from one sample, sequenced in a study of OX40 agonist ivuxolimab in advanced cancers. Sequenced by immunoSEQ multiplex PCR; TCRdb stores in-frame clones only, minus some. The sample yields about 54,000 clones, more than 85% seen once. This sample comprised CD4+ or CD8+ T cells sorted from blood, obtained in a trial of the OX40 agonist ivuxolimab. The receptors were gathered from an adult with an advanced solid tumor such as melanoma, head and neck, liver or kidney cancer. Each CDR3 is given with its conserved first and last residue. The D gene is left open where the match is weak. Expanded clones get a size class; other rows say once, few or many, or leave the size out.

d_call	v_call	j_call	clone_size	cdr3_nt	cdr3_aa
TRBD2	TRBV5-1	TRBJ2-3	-	TGCGCCAGCAGCCGACTAGCGGGAGGGCAGGGAGATACGCAGTATTTT	CASSRLAGGQGDTQYF
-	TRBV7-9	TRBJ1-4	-	TGTGCCAGCAGCTTAGAACAGGGAGGAAAACTGTTTTTT	CASSLEQGGKLFF
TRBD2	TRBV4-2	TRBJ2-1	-	TGTGCCAGCAGCTCCTTAGCGGGGGGGCTCAGGGAGCAGTTCTTC	CASSSLAGGLREQFF
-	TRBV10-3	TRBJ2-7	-	TGTGCCGTTTCAACCGGGACCTACGAGCAGTACTTC	CAVSTGTYEQYF
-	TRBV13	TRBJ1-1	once	TGTGCCAGCAGCTGGACGGAAAACACTGAAGCTTTCTTT	CASSWTENTEAFF
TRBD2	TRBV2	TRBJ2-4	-	TGTGCCAGCAGACGGGGGACTAGCAGAGCCAAAAACATTCAGTACTTC	CASRRGTSRAKNIQYF
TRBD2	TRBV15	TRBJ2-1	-	TGTGCCACCAGCAGAGGGGCTAGCGGGAGGGGTGAGCAGTTCTTC	CATSRGASGRGEQFF
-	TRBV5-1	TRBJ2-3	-	TGCGCCAGCAGCTCTACGACAGTTAGCACAGATACGCAGTATTTT	CASSSTTVSTDTQYF
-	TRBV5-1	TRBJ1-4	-	TGCGCCAGCAGCTTGGGGCAGGGTAAACTGTTTTTT	CASSLGQGKLFF
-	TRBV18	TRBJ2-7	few	TGTGCCAGCTCACCATCAGGGTTAACCGTCGGCAACTTC	CASSPSGLTVGNF
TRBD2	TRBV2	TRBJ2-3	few	TGTGCCAGCATTCGGGGGGGCCGGGATACGCAGTATTTT	CASIRGGRDTQYF
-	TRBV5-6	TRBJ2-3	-	TGTGCCAGCAGCTTGGGCGTCCCAGATACGCAGTATTTT	CASSLGVPDTQYF
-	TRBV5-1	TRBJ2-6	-	TGCGCCAGCAGCTTGGCGCCCCCTGGGGCCAACGTCCTGACTTTC	CASSLAPPGANVLTF
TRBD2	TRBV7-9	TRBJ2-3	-	TGTGCCAGCAGCCAGCCCCGGGGCGGGGGGGACGATACGCAGTATTTT	CASSQPRGGGDDTQYF
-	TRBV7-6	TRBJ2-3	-	TGTGCCAGCAGCTTAGCCAGGGTCGCAAGCACAGATACGCAGTATTTT	CASSLARVASTDTQYF
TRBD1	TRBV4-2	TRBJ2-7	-	TGTGCCAGCAGCCAAGTAGGGACAGGGACATACGAGCAGTACTTC	CASSQVGTGTYEQYF
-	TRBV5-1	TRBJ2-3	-	TGCGCCAGCAGCCCCGGGACTAGCACAGATACGCAGTATTTT	CASSPGTSTDTQYF
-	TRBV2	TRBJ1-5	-	TGTGCCAGCAAGGTGGTAAGCAATCAGCCCCAGCATTTT	CASKVVSNQPQHF
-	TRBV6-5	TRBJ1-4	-	TGTGCCAGCAAAGGGACCGAAAAACTGTTTTTT	CASKGTEKLFF
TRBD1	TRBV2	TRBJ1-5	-	TGTGCCACCTCCGGACAGGGAAGGCGCAGCAATCAGCCCCAGCATTTT	CATSGQGRRSNQPQHF
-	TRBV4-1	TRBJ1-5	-	TGCGCCAGCAGCCAGAGCGTCACACGGGGGGTAAATCAGCCCCAGCATTTT	CASSQSVTRGVNQPQHF
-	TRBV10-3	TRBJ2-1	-	TGTGCCATCAGTGAGTCGTCAGCATACAATGAGCAGTTCTTC	CAISESSAYNEQFF
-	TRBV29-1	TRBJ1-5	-	TGCAGCGTCGCCACAGGGCCCAATCAGCCCCAGCATTTT	CSVATGPNQPQHF
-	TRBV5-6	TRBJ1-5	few	TGTGCCAGCAGCTTGGGAGGGGGAACGGAGCGCCAGCCCCAGCATTTT	CASSLGGGTERQPQHF
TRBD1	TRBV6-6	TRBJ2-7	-	TGTGCCAGCAGTTACCCGACAGGGAGCTCCTACGAGCAGTACTTC	CASSYPTGSSYEQYF
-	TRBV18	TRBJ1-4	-	TGTGCCAGCTCCCCAACGGACAGAACAACTGAAAAACTGTTTTTT	CASSPTDRTTEKLFF
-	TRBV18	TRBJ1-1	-	TGTGCCAGCTCACCCACCCCCCAGGGGACGGACACTGAAGCTTTCTTT	CASSPTPQGTDTEAFF
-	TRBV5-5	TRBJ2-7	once	TGTGCCAGCAGCTCCGGGCAGGGATGGTACGAGCAGTACTTC	CASSSGQGWYEQYF
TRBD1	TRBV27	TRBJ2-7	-	TGTGCCAGCAGTCACGGGACAGGGGGCGGCGAGCAGTACTTC	CASSHGTGGGEQYF
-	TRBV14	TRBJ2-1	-	TGTGCCAGCAGCCAAGATGCGGTGGGGGACAATGAGCAGTTCTTC	CASSQDAVGDNEQFF
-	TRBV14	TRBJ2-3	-	TGTGCCAGCAGCGCCCGGACATATACGCAGTATTTT	CASSARTYTQYF
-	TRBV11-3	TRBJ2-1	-	TGTGCCAGCAGCCTGAGGGAGGGGGCGGGTGAGCAGTTCTTC	CASSLREGAGEQFF
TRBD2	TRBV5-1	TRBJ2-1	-	TGCGCCAGCAGCTTCCCGACTAGCGGCGAGCAGTTCTTC	CASSFPTSGEQFF
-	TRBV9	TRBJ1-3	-	TGTGCCAGCAGCCCTACGGATTTTAAAGGAAACACCATATATTTT	CASSPTDFKGNTIYF
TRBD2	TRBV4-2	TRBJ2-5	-	TGTGCCAGCAGCCTCAACCCCTCTAGCGGGAGTTTCCAAGAGACCCAGTACTTC	CASSLNPSSGSFQETQYF
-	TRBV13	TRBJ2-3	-	TGTGCCAGCAGCTTAGTAGGTGGCGGAGATACGCAGTATTTT	CASSLVGGGDTQYF
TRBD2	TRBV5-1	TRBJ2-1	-	TGCGCCAGCAGCTTGGTTGGGACTAGCGGCAGCTCCTACAATGAGCAGTTCTTC	CASSLVGTSGSSYNEQFF
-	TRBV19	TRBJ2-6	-	TGTGCCAGTAGTTGGGCCGCGACAGGACGACTCTCTGGGGCCAACGTCCTGACTTTC	CASSWAATGRLSGANVLTF
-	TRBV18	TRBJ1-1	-	TGTGCCAGCTCCCGACCGGGGGGATGGTTCACTGAAGCTTTCTTT	CASSRPGGWFTEAFF
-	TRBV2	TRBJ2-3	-	TGTGCCAGCCCCGGAAGGAGTGCCACAGATACGCAGTATTTT	CASPGRSATDTQYF
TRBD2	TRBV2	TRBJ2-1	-	TGTGCCAGCAGCATTGGATGGCGGGGGGGCGTTAATGAGCAGTTCTTC	CASSIGWRGGVNEQFF
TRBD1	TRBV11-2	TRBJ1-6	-	TGTGCCAGCAGCTTAAGAAGGCCACAGGGGGCGGATTCACCCCTCCACTTT	CASSLRRPQGADSPLHF
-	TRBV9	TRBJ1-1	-	TGTGCCAGCAGCGTAGTATCTGGGAACACTGAAGCTTTCTTT	CASSVVSGNTEAFF
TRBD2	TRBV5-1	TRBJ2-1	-	TGCGCCAGCAGCTTGGGCAACAGCGGGAGCAATGAGCAGTTCTTC	CASSLGNSGSNEQFF
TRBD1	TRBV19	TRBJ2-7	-	TGTGCCAGTAGTCCTAGAGGGACAGGGGGCGTCTTAGAGCAGTACTTC	CASSPRGTGGVLEQYF
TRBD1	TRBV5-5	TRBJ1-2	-	TGTGCCAGCAGCGCCCGGGACAGGGGCGCGAGGACCTTC	CASSARDRGARTF
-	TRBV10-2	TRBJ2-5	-	TGCGCCAGCAGACTTCAGGGGGGAGAGACCCAGTACTTC	CASRLQGGETQYF
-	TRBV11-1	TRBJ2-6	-	TGTGCCAGCAGCTTGGCTGGGGCCAACGTCCTGACTTTC	CASSLAGANVLTF
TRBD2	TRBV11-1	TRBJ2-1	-	TGTGCCAGCAGGGGACTAGCGGGCTCCTACAATGAGCAGTTCTTC	CASRGLAGSYNEQFF
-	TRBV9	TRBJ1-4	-	TGTGCCAGCAGGAATTCAGGGGAAAAACTGTTTTTT	CASRNSGEKLFF
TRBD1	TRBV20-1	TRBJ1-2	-	TGCAGTGCCCTGGACAGGCTTGGCTACACCTTC	CSALDRLGYTF
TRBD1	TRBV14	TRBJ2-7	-	TGTGCCAGCAGCCCTTACAGGGGGTCGGGGTCCTACGAGCAGTACTTC	CASSPYRGSGSYEQYF
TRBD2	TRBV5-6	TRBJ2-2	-	TGTGCCAGCAGCGAAACTAGCGGGAGCTTCGGGGAGCTGTTTTTT	CASSETSGSFGELFF
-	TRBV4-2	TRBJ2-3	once	TGTGCCAGCAGCCAAGATAGGGGGACAGATACGCAGTATTTT	CASSQDRGTDTQYF
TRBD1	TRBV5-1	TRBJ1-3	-	TGCGCCAGCAGCTACACAGGGGAGACCATATATTTT	CASSYTGETIYF